The 14 T cell receptor beta chains given below trace back to one sample, sequenced in a study of regulatory T cells in long-lasting Graves disease. Arm-PCR of CDR3 regions with iRepertoire HTBI primers generated TCR beta libraries. TCRdb called the multiplex PCR reads again in MiXCR, with one record for every CDR3 protein. The data contain roughly 530,000 distinct CDR3 sequences, about 16% of them singletons. Specified time point: newly diagnosed GD, antithyroid drugs for less than 3 months. TCR sequences were obtained from RNA taken from PBMCs. The same sample was also used in a study of T cells in Graves' hyperthyroidism and ophthalmopathy.

The sequences come from peripheral blood mononuclear cells (PBMCs), collected at new diagnosis, from a patient treated with antithyroid drugs. The receptors originated from a woman aged 35 to 60 with Graves disease.

This clonotype was seen many times. This rearrangement joins TRBV12-3 or TRBV12-4 to TRBJ1-6; D ambiguous. V dropped 5 bases and J dropped 10 bases, with 6 bases sitting between them. CDR3 size: 11 residues. Here the CDR3 reads CASSGRSPLHF. DNA for the CDR3: TGTGCCAGCAGTGGACGATCACCCCTCCACTTT.

CDR3 in DNA: TGTGCCAGCAGCCAATGGGGGGCAAACACTGAAGCTTTCTTT. Its translation: CASSQWGANTEAFF. The rearrangement uses TRBV13 and TRBJ1-1; perhaps TRBD1 as D (6 bases). This CDR3 spans 14 amino acids. From germline, CDR1 is PRHDT and CDR2 FYEKMQ (reference sequence). The V end lost 5 bases, the J end lost 2 bases, and 12 bases lay between the germline ends.

This clonotype was picked up a small number of times. The chain recombines TRBV19 with TRBJ1-4, with D unresolved. V was pared by 5 bases and J by 8 bases, with 18 bases between. The length of the CDR3 is 15 residues. Per the germline V gene, CDR1 is LNHDA and CDR2 is SQIVND (reference sequence). The CDR3 is CASSAPGSAKEKLFF. Written as DNA, the CDR3 is TGTGCCAGTAGTGCCCCGGGATCGGCCAAGGAAAAACTGTTTTTT.

The rearrangement joins TRBV19 to TRBJ2-7; a possible D gene is TRBD2 (5 bases). V was pared by 2 bases and J by 5 bases, with 19 bases between. The germline V gene has CDR1 LNHDA and CDR2 SQIVND (reference sequence). This CDR3 comprises 16 residues. The chain's CDR3 is CASSITRRALGHEQYF. For the CDR3, the DNA is TGTGCCAGTAGTATAACTAGAAGGGCCCTCGGACACGAGCAGTACTTC.

This chain links TRBV7-9 with TRBJ2-6; the D is unclear. V dropped 5 bases and J dropped 0 bases, with 17 bases sitting between them. Germline V lookup: CDR1 SEHNR, CDR2 FQNEAQ (reference sequence). CDR3 size: 18 residues. The CDR3 nucleotides read TGTGCCAGCAGCACCACTCTCGGACCGTACTCTGGGGCCAACGTCCTGACTTTC. This gives the protein CASSTTLGPYSGANVLTF.

At least ten counts were recorded for this clonotype. This chain links TRBV7-2 with TRBJ2-1; TRBD2 matches 7 bases. The CDR3 sequence is 16 residues long. Trimming removed 2 bases from V and 3 bases from J; junction bases left unmatched: 7. CDR1 is SGHTA and CDR2 is FQGNSA in the germline V gene. CDR3 coding DNA: TGTGCCAGCAGCTTAAGGGGAGGGGATTTCTACAATGAGCAGTTCTTC. Amino acid sequence: CASSLRGGDFYNEQFF. The full variable domain, completed using reference TRBV7-2 and TRBJ2-1, is GAGVSQSPSNKVTEKGKDVELRCDPISGHTALYWYRQSLGQGLEFLIYFQGNSAPDKSGLPSDRFSAERTGGSVSTLTIQRTQQEDSAVYLCASSLRGGDFYNEQFFGPGTRLTVL.

This sequence joins TRBV12-3 or TRBV12-4 and TRBJ1-2; weak D call: TRBD1 (5 bases). The CDR3 sequence is 14 residues long. Trimming took off 6 bases at V and 4 bases at J, with 15 bases between the two ends. The CDR3 region is CASSSGTTSYGYTF. The CDR3 region has the DNA TGTGCCAGCAGCTCCGGGACTACGTCCTATGGCTACACCTTC.

The chain employs TRBV5-4 and TRBJ1-2; TRBD1 aligns across 7 bases. The CDR3 totals 13 residues. CDR1 SGHNT and CDR2 YYREEE come from the germline V gene (reference sequence). The junction had 7 bases not matched to a gene; V was cut back by 7 bases and J by 4 bases. The CDR3: CASHFSGGYGYTF. DNA of the CDR3: TGTGCCAGCCATTTCTCAGGGGGCTATGGCTACACCTTC.

This clonotype was observed a handful of times. As DNA, the CDR3 is TGTGCCACGGGGGGGACAGGGATCTACAATGAGCAGTTCTTC. This sequence encodes CATGGTGIYNEQFF. The chain combines TRBV19 with TRBJ2-1; the D gene is possibly TRBD1 (9 bases). The CDR3 totals 14 residues. Germline assignment: CDR1 LNHDA and CDR2 SQIVND (reference sequence). Trimming left V 10 bases short and J 3 bases short, with 16 bases between.

CDR3 residues: CASRQGTGQETQYF. CDR3 DNA: TGTGCCAGCAGACAGGGGACAGGTCAAGAGACCCAGTACTTC. V and J are TRBV3-1 and TRBJ2-5; 8 bases fit TRBD1. The germline V gene encodes CDR1 LGHDT and CDR2 YNNKEL (reference sequence). The trim removed 6 bases at V and 2 bases at J, leaving 5 bases unmatched. The CDR3 has 14 amino acids.

This clonotype was detected only a few times. This chain links TRBV5-8 with TRBJ1-1; 9 nucleotides agree with TRBD1. The germline CDR1 and CDR2 sequences are SGHTS and YDEGEE. With V trimmed by 0 bases and J by 5 bases, 2 bases remained unmatched. The CDR3 length is 14 residues. Written as DNA, the CDR3 is TGTGCCAGCAGCTTGGGGGACAGGGCGACTGAAGCTTTCTTT. It translates to CASSLGDRATEAFF.

This clonotype was seen repeatedly, ten times or more. The chain employs TRBV5-6 and TRBJ2-3, with TRBD2 as a possible D gene (6 bases). In germline, CDR1 is SGHDT, CDR2 YYEEEE. The CDR3 consists of 14 residues. V was trimmed by 3 bases and J by 4 bases, leaving 12 bases between them. The CDR3 bases are TGTGCCAGCAGCTCTCTAGCGTCGGCAGATACGCAGTATTTT. Its protein product is CASSSLASADTQYF.

Concerning this clonotype: A single base separates this from a much larger clone, so it may be a read error. The chain links TRBV30 to TRBJ1-1; D remains ambiguous. This CDR3 is built from 11 residues. Germline CDR1 GTSNPN, CDR2 SVGIG (reference sequence). CDR3 region: CAWGVPGEAFF. The DNA for the CDR3 is TGTGCCTGGGGTGTCCCCGGTGAAGCTTTCTTT.

The rearrangement links TRBV12-3 or TRBV12-4 to TRBJ1-2; D unresolved. V lost 3 bases, J lost 4 bases, and 6 bases lay in between. The length of the CDR3 is 12 residues. Here the CDR3 reads CASSFYLYGYTF. The CDR3 coding sequence is TGTGCCAGCAGTTTCTACCTCTATGGCTACACCTTC.